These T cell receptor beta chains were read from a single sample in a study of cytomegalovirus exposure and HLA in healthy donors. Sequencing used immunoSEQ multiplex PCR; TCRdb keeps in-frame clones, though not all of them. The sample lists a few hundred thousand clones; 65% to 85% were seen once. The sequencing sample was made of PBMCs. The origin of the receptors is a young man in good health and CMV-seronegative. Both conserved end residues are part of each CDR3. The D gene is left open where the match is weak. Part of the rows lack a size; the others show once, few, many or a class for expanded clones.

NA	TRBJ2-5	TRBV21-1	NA	CASKRGQQETQYF	TGTGCCAGCAAAAGGGGACAGCAAGAGACCCAGTACTTC
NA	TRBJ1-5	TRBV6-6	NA	CASTSSNQPQHF	TGTGCCAGCACGAGTAGCAATCAGCCCCAGCATTTT
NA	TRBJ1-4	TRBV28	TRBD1	CASSFPGTGIREKLFF	TGTGCCAGCAGTTTCCCGGGGACAGGAATACGTGAAAAACTGTTTTTT
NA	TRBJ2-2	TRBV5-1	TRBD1	CASSLDVTGPTGELFF	TGCGCCAGCAGCTTGGACGTGACAGGGCCCACCGGGGAGCTGTTTTTT
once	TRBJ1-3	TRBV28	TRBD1	CASSLWTGGNTIYF	TGTGCCAGCAGTTTATGGACAGGGGGAAACACCATATATTTT
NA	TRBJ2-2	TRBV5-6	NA	CASSFRRGPNPGELFF	TGTGCCAGCAGCTTTCGTAGAGGGCCGAATCCCGGGGAGCTGTTTTTT
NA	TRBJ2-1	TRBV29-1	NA	CNAGSSPQEQFF	TGCAACGCTGGTAGCAGCCCCCAAGAGCAGTTCTTC
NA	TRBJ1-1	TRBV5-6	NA	CASSLAGLAEAFF	TGTGCCAGCAGCTTGGCAGGGTTGGCTGAAGCTTTCTTT
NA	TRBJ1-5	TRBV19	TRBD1	CASSVGQGLQPQHF	TGTGCCAGTAGTGTGGGACAGGGGCTTCAGCCCCAGCATTTT
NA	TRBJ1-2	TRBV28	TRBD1	CASSETGGTYGYTF	TGTGCCAGCAGTGAGACAGGGGGTACCTATGGCTACACCTTC
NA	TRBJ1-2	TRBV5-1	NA	CASSLRSGDSGYTF	TGCGCCAGCAGCTTGAGGTCAGGGGATAGTGGCTACACCTTC
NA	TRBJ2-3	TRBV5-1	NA	CASSWGVNTDTQYF	TGCGCCAGCAGCTGGGGGGTGAACACAGATACGCAGTATTTT
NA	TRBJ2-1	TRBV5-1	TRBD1	CASSLEQGMGIEQFF	TGCGCCAGCAGCTTGGAACAGGGGATGGGGATTGAGCAGTTCTTC
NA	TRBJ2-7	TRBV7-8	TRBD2	CASSQISGGQDGGSSYEQYF	TGTGCCAGCAGCCAAATTAGCGGTGGGCAAGACGGGGGGAGCTCCTACGAGCAGTACTTC
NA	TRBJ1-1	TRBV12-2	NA	CASRLARGGMNTEAFF	TGTGCAAGTCGCTTAGCGAGGGGGGGGATGAACACTGAAGCTTTCTTT
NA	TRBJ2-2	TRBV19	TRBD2	CASSIGGVRLAANTGELFF	TGTGCCAGTAGTATAGGAGGGGTCCGACTAGCGGCTAATACCGGGGAGCTGTTTTTT
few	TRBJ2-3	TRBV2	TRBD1	CASSGQGAGTDTQYF	TGTGCCAGCAGTGGGCAGGGGGCAGGCACAGATACGCAGTATTTT
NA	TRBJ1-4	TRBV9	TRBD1	CASSERQGANEKLFF	TGTGCCAGCAGCGAGCGACAGGGCGCAAATGAAAAACTGTTTTTT
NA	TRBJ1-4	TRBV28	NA	CASRGGIYEKLFF	TGTGCCAGCAGAGGGGGTATTTATGAAAAACTGTTTTTT
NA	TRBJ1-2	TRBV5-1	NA	CASRLKGFPPGDYGYTF	TGCGCCAGCAGGTTGAAGGGGTTTCCTCCGGGAGACTATGGCTACACCTTC
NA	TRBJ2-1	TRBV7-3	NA	CASSLIKGTPNEQFF	TGTGCCAGCAGCTTAATAAAAGGGACTCCTAATGAGCAGTTCTTC
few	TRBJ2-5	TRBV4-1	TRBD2	CASSQDPGGETQYF	TGCGCCAGCAGCCAAGATCCGGGAGGAGAGACCCAGTACTTC
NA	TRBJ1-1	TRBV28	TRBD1	CASISSLRGAFF	TGTGCCAGCATCTCCTCCCTCAGGGGGGCTTTCTTT
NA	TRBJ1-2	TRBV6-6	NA	CASSYYLGEGRGYTF	TGTGCCAGCAGTTATTATCTCGGCGAGGGCAGAGGCTACACCTTC
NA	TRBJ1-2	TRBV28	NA	CASSFYGGNYGYTF	TGTGCCAGCAGTTTCTACGGGGGTAACTATGGCTACACCTTC
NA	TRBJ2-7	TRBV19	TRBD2	CASSKFSSGDYYEQYF	TGTGCCAGTAGTAAGTTTTCCAGCGGGGACTACTACGAGCAGTACTTC
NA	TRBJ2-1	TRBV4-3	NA	CASSQQGHGFYNEQFF	TGCGCCAGCAGCCAACAGGGACACGGATTCTACAATGAGCAGTTCTTC
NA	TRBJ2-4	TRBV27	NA	CASQTLAKNIQYF	TGTGCCAGCCAAACTTTAGCCAAAAACATTCAGTACTTC
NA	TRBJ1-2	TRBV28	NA	CASRSNRVPGIF	TGTGCCAGCAGGTCCAACAGGGTCCCAGGTATATTC
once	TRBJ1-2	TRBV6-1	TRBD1	CASSETGGYGYTF	TGTGCCAGCAGTGAGACAGGGGGCTATGGCTACACCTTC
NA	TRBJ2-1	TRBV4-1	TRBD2	CASSRLAGGPLEQFF	TGCGCCAGCAGCCGATTAGCGGGGGGCCCCCTAGAGCAGTTCTTC
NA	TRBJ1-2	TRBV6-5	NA	CASSSDYGYTF	TGTGCCAGCAGTTCCGACTATGGCTACACCTTC
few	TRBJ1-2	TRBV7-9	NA	CASSLASYGYTF	TGTGCCAGCAGCTTAGCTAGCTATGGCTACACCTTC
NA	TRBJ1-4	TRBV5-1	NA	CASSLAQGVGGEKLFF	TGCGCCAGCAGCTTGGCCCAAGGCGTAGGGGGTGAAAAACTGTTTTTT
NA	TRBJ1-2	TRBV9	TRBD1	CASSLGTGGTGAYGYTF	TGTGCCAGCAGCCTTGGGACAGGGGGAACGGGGGCCTATGGCTACACCTTC
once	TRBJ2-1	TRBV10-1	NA	CASPDCRNEQFF	TGCGCCAGTCCGGACTGCCGCAATGAGCAGTTCTTC